This TCR beta chain comes out of a study of T cells in Graves' hyperthyroidism and ophthalmopathy (dated by TCRdb to about 2019). Broadly, across the study: Peripheral blood was sampled at the time of initial diagnosis, prior to any treatment. TCR V-J signatures able to tell the groups apart were searched for in a discovery cohort of 90 to 100 patients, of whom over 40 had Graves' ophthalmopathy and 57 had stable Graves' hyperthyroidism. An independent validation cohort of about 19 hyperthyroidism patients and about 16 patients who later progressed to ophthalmopathy tested prospective prediction of ophthalmopathy. The 95 to 100 discovery patients were randomly split 7:3 into training and test sets. In addition, the study compared T-cell repertoires in thyroid tissue and in blood from a handful of Graves' hyperthyroidism patients. After sampling, hyperthyroidism patients received methimazole starting at 30 mg daily, and ophthalmopathy patients received high-dose intravenous methylprednisolone. The paper reports TCR Vbeta CDR3 sequencing of 140 or so peripheral blood samples: approximately 41 ophthalmopathy, fewer than 80 hyperthyroidism and around 17 progressor patients.

As concerns this clonotype: Its antigen remains unidentified. No much larger clone exists at a distance of one base, and base qualities are not known.

CDR1 and CDR2, per the germline V gene, are MNHNS and SASEGT. Reading from cysteine to phenylalanine, the CDR3 counts 14 amino acids. Only the CDR3 DNA is retained, 42 bases long and in frame from the first base. The V end gives up 7 bases and the J end 4 bases, leaving 9 bases in the junction not matched to a gene. The TCR beta CDR3 regions were amplified from the RNA transcripts. For the first round of RT-PCR on the TCR CDR3, the HTBI primer set was used together with the Qiagen OneStep RT-PCR kit. A second multiplex PCR round built the libraries, followed by size selection and purification. Sequencing of the libraries was done on an Illumina HiSeq2000 using paired-end 100 bp reads. The paper's processing steps were these. SOAPnuke was used to process the raw data, removing reads that contained adapters or uncalled bases, had a mean Phred below 15, or lacked an exact match to the constant primer or identifier. COPE v1.2.5 was used to merge the high-quality paired reads, and each unique nucleotide sequence was defined as a clonotype. Clonotypes were aligned to IMGT TRBV, TRBD and TRBJ reference segments using MiTCR v1.1. Only V-J combinations with frequency above 0.0001, covering roughly 99% of repertoires, were analysed. A TCS score was defined as the ratio of F50 (clonal expansion) to E x V (chaos), with BLOSUM62-based TCRdist applied between CDR3 peptides within each V-J. Welch's t-statistics and random forest reduced 500 to 550 V-J features to 13, which were used in a naive Bayes classifier (R e1071). TCRdb cleaned the public reads at Q25 with fastp, built clones with MiXCR and kept in-frame beta chains. All rows with the same CDR3 protein become a single entry with the most common DNA and genes. Here the V and J calls rest on TCRdb's processing, not on the authors' analysis. Here the sample has around 380,000 distinct CDR3 sequences; approximately 13% occur a single time. The top ten constitute about a fifth of the sample.

Hyperthyroidism patients were aged 18 to 65 years and newly diagnosed, with disease duration of less than 2 months. The study excluded patients with uncontrolled infections, other autoimmune diseases, pregnancy or lactation. Clinical symptoms, serum thyroxine and TRAb, thyroid ultrasound, and orbital computed tomography formed the basis for the diagnoses. Blood from progressor patients was drawn when they were first diagnosed with hyperthyroidism, before any ophthalmopathy symptoms appeared. Ficoll-Paque density gradient centrifugation was used to isolate PBMCs from around 10 ml of fresh peripheral blood. Progressor patients were initially diagnosed with Graves' hyperthyroidism and developed ophthalmopathy during follow-up. Total RNA was extracted using Trizol reagent, and RNA quality was assessed on an Agilent 2100 Bioanalyzer. The research as a whole found: Most expanded thyroid clonotypes (frequency above 0.001) were also detected in blood, a finding suggesting that blood repertoires may reflect thyroid immune responses. Sample size was not statistically predetermined, and investigators were not blinded to group allocation. A model built on a 13 V-J signature distinguished ophthalmopathy from stable hyperthyroidism, reaching about 89% sensitivity and approximately 81% specificity in cross-validation and 80%/75% in testing. During validation, the model predicted progression to ophthalmopathy a median of approximately 6 months ahead of onset, with 70.59% sensitivity and around 72% specificity.

The TCR comes from a young man with Graves' hyperthyroidism that later progressed to Graves' ophthalmopathy. The chain couples TRBV6-1 to TRBJ2-5, with TRBD2 matching 7 junction bases. The sequenced sample was blood. The CDR3 here reads CASTKAGTTETQYF. The base sequence is TGTGCCAGCACTAAAGCGGGGACGACAGAGACCCAGTACTTC.